These 21 T cell receptor beta chains came from one sample sequenced in a study of T-cell memory formation after mild COVID-19. TCRdb reprocessed the 5' RACE reads with MiXCR, giving one entry per CDR3 protein. Here the sample spans hundreds of thousands of distinct CDR3 sequences, around 13% being singletons. The sample was PBMCs or a T cell subset sorted from them (not recorded which). The receptors come from a young man who had mild COVID-19 (a few samples of this study predate the infection). Cell type and time point are not known.

This sequence joins TRBV2 and TRBJ2-3; maybe TRBD1 (7 bases). This CDR3 has 14 residues. CDR1 is SNHLY, CDR2 FYNNEI, per germline. With 3 bases removed from V and 9 bases from J, the gap between germline ends came to 16 bases. DNA for the CDR3: TGTGCCAGCAGTGAGGGGACAGCAGGGGGGACGCAGTATTTT. The encoded protein is CASSEGTAGGTQYF.

This clonotype was counted many times. The chain employs TRBV19 and TRBJ2-1; 8 bases are a match to TRBD2. V shed 7 bases, J shed 3 bases, and the junction held 2 bases outside the gene matches. Germline V CDR1 and CDR2: LNHDA, SQIVND (reference sequence). The CDR3 covers 13 residues. CDR3: CASTGGVYNEQFF. The CDR3 DNA follows: TGTGCCAGTACCGGGGGGGTCTACAATGAGCAGTTCTTC.

This chain connects TRBV7-9 to TRBJ2-1, with D uncertain. The V end lost 1 base, the J end lost 1 base, and 8 bases lay between the germline ends. Germline CDR1 and CDR2: SEHNR and FQNEAQ (reference sequence). The CDR3 runs 15 residues. For the CDR3, the DNA is TGTGCCAGCAGCTTAGGAGTAGGGTCCTACAATGAGCAGTTCTTC. Its translation: CASSLGVGSYNEQFF.

This clonotype was observed a single time. This chain connects TRBV4-1 to TRBJ1-5, with D perhaps matching TRBD1 (6 bases). From germline, CDR1 is MGHRA and CDR2 YSYEKL. The CDR3 is 15 amino acids. V was trimmed by 1 base and J by 3 bases, leaving 10 bases between them. CDR3 nucleotide sequence: TGCGCCAGCAGCCAAGTTCCAGGGGTCAATCAGCCCCAGCATTTT. Amino acids: CASSQVPGVNQPQHF.

The chain carries TRBV10-3 and TRBJ1-2, with TRBD1 identical over 8 bases. CDR3 size: 13 residues. Germline CDR1 reads ENHRY; CDR2 reads SYGVKD. The trim removed 7 bases at V and 3 bases at J, leaving 4 bases unmatched. The CDR3: CAITLDRDYGYTF. The CDR3 coding sequence is TGTGCCATCACCCTGGACAGGGACTATGGCTACACCTTC.

The chain employs TRBV11-2 and TRBJ2-7; D remains unclear. Germline CDR1 reads SGHAT; CDR2 reads FQNNGV. V was shortened by 3 bases and J by 0 bases, with 15 bases between the two germline ends. The CDR3 has 16 amino acids. The CDR3 sequence is CASSFFLSSLSYEQYF. CDR3 bases: TGTGCCAGCAGCTTTTTCTTAAGTTCCCTCTCCTACGAGCAGTACTTC.

This rearrangement joins TRBV27 to TRBJ2-7, with TRBD2 as a possible D gene (7 bases). Deletions cut 11 bases from V and 4 bases from J, with 12 bases between. Germline values: CDR1 MNHEY, CDR2 SMNVEV (reference sequence). The CDR3 sequence is 11 residues long. The CDR3 region is CAGGGGYEQYV. The CDR3 DNA follows: TGTGCCGGGGGGGGCGGGTACGAGCAGTACGTC.

There are many counts of this clonotype. The chain carries TRBV5-1 and TRBJ1-2; D gene ambiguous. The length of the CDR3 is 14 residues. Germline CDR1 and CDR2: SGHRS and YFSETQ. V was pared by 4 bases and J by 3 bases, with 13 bases between. The CDR3 sequence is CASSLPSEDYGYTF. CDR3 bases: TGCGCCAGCAGCCTCCCTAGCGAGGACTATGGCTACACCTTC.

This sequence joins TRBV10-3 and TRBJ2-7; D ambiguous. Per germline, CDR1 ENHRY and CDR2 SYGVKD. Deletions cut 2 bases from V and 1 base from J, with 6 bases between. The CDR3 sequence is 13 residues long. CDR3 amino acids: CAISEAVSYEQYV. CDR3 nucleotides: TGTGCCATCAGTGAGGCAGTTTCCTACGAGCAGTACGTC.

This clonotype has only a few counts. The gene calls are TRBV12-3 or TRBV12-4 and TRBJ1-2; D not resolved. V was shortened by 1 base and J by 4 bases, with 7 bases between the two germline ends. CDR3 length equals 13 residues. Here the CDR3 reads CASSLEQSYGYTF. CDR3 DNA sequence: TGTGCCAGCAGTTTAGAACAGAGCTATGGCTACACCTTC.

The chain employs TRBV5-4 and TRBJ2-7; D remains unclear. Germline lookup yields CDR1 SGHNT and CDR2 YYREEE (reference sequence). Trimming stripped 0 bases from V and 9 bases from J, with 13 bases between. This CDR3 spans 13 amino acids. The CDR3 loop reads CASSLGQDLSQYF. The CDR3, as DNA: TGTGCCAGCAGCTTGGGTCAAGATCTTTCGCAGTACTTC.

This clonotype was seen at least ten times. The chain is built from TRBV20-1 and TRBJ2-6; 8 bases align to TRBD1. This CDR3 is 16 amino acids long. V lost 6 bases to trimming and J lost 0 bases; unmatched junction nucleotides: 7. The V gene's germline CDR1 is DFQATT and CDR2 SNEGSKA (reference sequence). CDR3 sequence reads: CSADGQGSSGANVLTF. The CDR3 DNA reads TGCAGTGCCGACGGACAGGGAAGCTCTGGGGCCAACGTCCTGACTTTC.

This clonotype has only a few counts. Given a much more abundant clone one base away, this may be a read error. The rearrangement uses TRBV5-6 and TRBJ2-7; no definite D call. Germline V gene sequence: CDR1 SGHDT, CDR2 YYEEEE. The CDR3 has 11 residues. The V end was cut by 1 base, the J end by 5 bases, with 4 bases between. The CDR3 loop is CASSLLDEQYF. CDR3 DNA sequence: TGTGCCAGCAGCTTGTTGGACGAGCAGTACTTC.

This clonotype occurred a few times. This sequence joins TRBV7-9 and TRBJ1-1; D call uncertain. The length of the CDR3 is 13 residues. Germline loops: CDR1 SEHNR, CDR2 FQNEAQ (reference sequence). Deletions cut 5 bases from V and 1 base from J, with 8 bases between. The CDR3 DNA follows: TGTGCCAGCAGCGCCCGCACGAACACTGAAGCTTTCTTT. As protein: CASSARTNTEAFF.

V gene TRBV9 combines with J gene TRBJ1-1, with 10 bases lining up with TRBD1. The CDR3 extends over 15 amino acids. The J segment lost 4 bases and the V segment lost 3 bases, leaving 6 bases of the junction unmatched. Germline CDR1 reads SGDLS; CDR2 reads YYNGEE. This CDR3 is CASSATRTGGTEAFF. In DNA form, the CDR3 reads TGTGCCAGCAGCGCAACCAGGACAGGGGGCACTGAAGCTTTCTTT.

In its sample, this clonotype was seen a few times. This chain joins TRBV29-1 and TRBJ2-3; D not certain. CDR1 SQVTM and CDR2 ANQGSEA come from the germline V gene. The V and J ends lost 4 bases and 4 bases respectively, with 12 bases between them. The CDR3 consists of 13 residues. Here the CDR3 DNA reads TGCAGCGTTGGGGGTTATAGGGCAGATACGCAGTATTTT. Protein product: CSVGGYRADTQYF.

This clonotype has a handful of counts. The rearrangement uses TRBV11-1 and TRBJ2-1; 8 bases fit TRBD2. Germline V lookup: CDR1 SGHAT, CDR2 FQDESV (reference sequence). The CDR3 is made up of 16 amino acids. Unmatched junction bases numbered 11, after V lost 1 base and J lost 9 bases. CDR3 loop: CASSLVGRAAGGEQFF. Written as DNA, the CDR3 is TGTGCCAGCAGCTTAGTGGGGCGGGCCGCGGGAGGTGAGCAGTTCTTC.

CDR3 loop: CASSQYRTEQYV. The DNA of the CDR3 is TGTGCCAGCAGTCAATACCGGACGGAGCAGTACGTC. This chain connects TRBV6-2 or TRBV6-3 to TRBJ2-7; D remains unclear. The V and J ends lost 5 bases and 7 bases respectively, with 12 bases between them. The CDR3 covers 12 residues. Germline values: CDR1 MNHEY, CDR2 SVGEGT.

The table lists this clonotype with a few counts. The chain uses TRBV19 and TRBJ1-1; 8 positions match TRBD1. Germline V gene sequence: CDR1 LNHDA, CDR2 SQIVND (reference sequence). J lost 7 bases, V lost 6 bases, and 16 bases had no gene match. The CDR3 runs to 16 residues. CDR3 DNA sequence: TGTGCCAGTAGAAACACCTTCTATTACAGGGGGGATGAAGCTTTCTTT. It yields the protein CASRNTFYYRGDEAFF.

This clonotype was observed a few times. This chain joins TRBV6-6 and TRBJ1-2, with TRBD1 identical over 7 bases. Germline CDR1 and CDR2: MNHNY and SVGAGI (reference sequence). J gave up 6 bases and V 0 bases, and 7 bases lay outside the gene matches. CDR3 size: 15 residues. The CDR3, as DNA: TGTGCCAGCAGTTACTCTCCGCTGACAGGGAATGGCTACACCTTC. Encoded protein: CASSYSPLTGNGYTF.

This clonotype turned up a few times. The chain is built from TRBV4-2 and TRBJ1-2, with 7 bases that match TRBD1. This CDR3 has 15 residues. CDR1 and CDR2 from the germline V gene are LGHNA and YNFKEQ. J gave up 7 bases and V 0 bases, and 8 bases lay outside the gene matches. The CDR3 nucleotides are TGTGCCAGCAGCCAAGATATAGGGACAGTTAGTGGCTACACCTTC. Its protein product is CASSQDIGTVSGYTF.